This T cell receptor beta chain was identified during a study of radiotherapy plus CTLA-4 blockade in lung cancer. About the research overall: Objective response was observed in 18% of patients, and disease control in approximately 30%.

The count of this clone is one. Antigen unknown. Germline V gene sequence: CDR1 SGHTA, CDR2 FQGTGA. With 5 bases removed from V and 0 bases from J, the gap between germline ends came to 15 bases. The length of the CDR3 is 16 residues. Whole-study results and caveats: In blood, early T cell clone dynamics reportedly predicted response best, together with interferon-beta. Radiotherapy plus ipilimumab was followed by expansion in blood of tumor-derived TCR clones.

The method was immunoSEQ multiplex PCR; TCRdb's version includes in-frame clones alone and lacks a portion of them. The table shows 130,000 or so clones, with 85% to 90% occurring only once. The input for sequencing was peripheral blood, taken from a patient treated with radiotherapy plus ipilimumab. This sequence originates from a human donor with non-small cell lung cancer that progressed on radiotherapy plus ipilimumab. The chain uses TRBV7-3 and TRBJ2-3; a weak D match, TRBD1 (5 bases). CDR3 amino acids: CASSLDGRVSTDTQYF. DNA for the CDR3: TGTGCCAGCAGCCTTGATGGCAGGGTTAGCACAGATACGCAGTATTTT. The full variable domain, rest sourced from reference TRBV7-3 and TRBJ2-3, is GAGVSQTPSNKVTEKGKYVELRCDPISGHTALYWYRQSLGQGPEFLIYFQGTGAADDSGLPNDRFFAVRPEGSVSTLKIQRTERGDSAVYLCASSLDGRVSTDTQYFGPGTRLTVL.